Listed below are T cell receptor beta chains from one sample, sequenced in a study of T cell responses to AZD1222 COVID-19 vaccine. The method was immunoSEQ multiplex PCR; TCRdb's version includes in-frame clones alone and lacks a portion of them. The sample comprises 150,000 or so clones, over 90% of which are singletons, and roughly 2.3% rests with the top ten. The sample was peripheral blood, taken on day 0 of AZD1222 vaccination. The source of these receptors is an adult in good health. Each CDR3 is given with its conserved first and last residue. Each record gives: J gene, D gene, clone size, V gene, CDR3 DNA, CDR3 protein. D genes are given only for firm matches. The size entry is marked missing in some rows and otherwise reads once, few, many or a size class.

TRBJ1-1	.	.	TRBV28	TGTGCCAGCAGTTTATGGGGGGCTGTCACTGAAGCTTTCTTT	CASSLWGAVTEAFF
TRBJ1-2	.	.	TRBV12-3/TRBV12-4	TGTGCCAGCAGTTCCCCACAGAACTATGGCTACACCTTC	CASSSPQNYGYTF
TRBJ2-2	TRBD2	.	TRBV7-9	TGTGCCAGCAGCATGAGGACTAGCAGAGCATTTACGAACACCGGGGAGCTGTTTTTT	CASSMRTSRAFTNTGELFF
TRBJ2-1	TRBD1	.	TRBV28	TGTGCCAGCAGCCAACCGCTGAGACAGGGGTCCTACAATGAGCAGTTCTTC	CASSQPLRQGSYNEQFF
TRBJ2-6	.	.	TRBV6-5	TGTGCCAGCAGTTACAGCACTTCTGGGGCCAACGTCCTGACTTTC	CASSYSTSGANVLTF
TRBJ2-3	TRBD1	once	TRBV5-4	TGTGCCAGCAGCCCGACAGGGCTACTCACAGATACGCAGTATTTT	CASSPTGLLTDTQYF
TRBJ1-2	.	.	TRBV6-2/TRBV6-3	TGTGCCAGCAGTTACGTGCGGGGGTATGGCTACACCTTC	CASSYVRGYGYTF
TRBJ2-3	TRBD2	.	TRBV18	TGTGCCAGCTCACTCGGGGGGAATACAGATACGCAGTATTTT	CASSLGGNTDTQYF
TRBJ1-3	TRBD1	.	TRBV5-1	TGCGCCAGCAGCTTGGCCTTCGGCGACAGGGGAGGAAACACCATATATTTT	CASSLAFGDRGGNTIYF
TRBJ2-7	TRBD2	.	TRBV5-4	TGTGCCAGCAGCTTGAAACTAGCGGGAGTTCGCGAGCAGTACTTC	CASSLKLAGVREQYF
TRBJ1-1	.	.	TRBV27	TGTGCCAGCAGTCCCGGGGCCCCCACTGAAGCTTTCTTT	CASSPGAPTEAFF
TRBJ1-6	.	.	TRBV2	TGTGCCAGCGGGAAGTGGGCTGAGGATAATTCACCCCTCCACTTT	CASGKWAEDNSPLHF
TRBJ2-1	TRBD2	.	TRBV20-1	TGCAGTGCTAGTAGTAGCGGGAGGGCCGGGGTCAATGAGCAGTTCTTC	CSASSSGRAGVNEQFF
TRBJ1-3	.	few	TRBV27	TGTGCCAGCAGTTTTCGGCTGGGAAACACCATATATTTT	CASSFRLGNTIYF
TRBJ1-3	.	.	TRBV28	TGTGCCAGCACAACAAGCTCTGGAAACACCATATATTTT	CASTTSSGNTIYF
TRBJ2-3	TRBD1	.	TRBV13	TGTGCCAGCAGCTTGTGGCTCGACAGGGGGACAGATACGCAGTATTTT	CASSLWLDRGTDTQYF
TRBJ1-3	.	.	TRBV7-9	TGTGCCAGCAGCTTAGAGGGGGGAAACACCATATATTTT	CASSLEGGNTIYF
TRBJ2-3	.	.	TRBV29-1	TGCAGCGTTGAGGGGACCTGGGGCACAGATACGCAGTATTTT	CSVEGTWGTDTQYF
TRBJ2-5	.	.	TRBV5-5	TGTGCCAGCAGCGGGGTGGGGAGCTCTGAGACCCAGTACTTC	CASSGVGSSETQYF
TRBJ2-3	.	.	TRBV5-4	TGTGCCAGCAGCTTGGGAGGTAGTGGGGCAGATACGCAGTATTTT	CASSLGGSGADTQYF
TRBJ1-2	.	.	TRBV21-1	TGTGCCAGCAGCCCCATAAACTATGGCTACACCTTC	CASSPINYGYTF
TRBJ1-4	.	.	TRBV19	TGTGCCAGTAAGGAGAGGCCCTCCGCGACTCCCCATTTT	CASKERPSATPHF
TRBJ1-4	TRBD1	.	TRBV30	TGTGCCTGGAGTATTGGGACAGGGGGCGTTGAAAAACTGTTTTTT	CAWSIGTGGVEKLFF
TRBJ1-5	.	.	TRBV5-5	TGTGCCAGCAGCTCCAGGTGGGACACCAATCAGCCCCAGCATTTT	CASSSRWDTNQPQHF
TRBJ2-7	TRBD1	.	TRBV5-1	TGCGCCAGCAGTAACAGGGGTGGTTACGAGCAGTACTTC	CASSNRGGYEQYF
TRBJ2-7	.	.	TRBV30	TGTGCCTGGAGCCACAGCTCCTACGAGCAGTACTTC	CAWSHSSYEQYF
TRBJ1-2	TRBD1	.	TRBV12-3/TRBV12-4	TGTGCCAGCAGTTGGGGACAGGGGGGCGGCTACACCTTC	CASSWGQGGGYTF
TRBJ1-6	.	.	TRBV5-1	TGCGCCAGCAGCTTGGCGTCAGGAGGGTATTCACCCCTCCACTTT	CASSLASGGYSPLHF
TRBJ2-3	TRBD1	.	TRBV7-3	TGTGCCAGCAGCTTAGGGACAGGGAACACAGATACGCAGTATTTT	CASSLGTGNTDTQYF
TRBJ1-2	TRBD1	.	TRBV6-5	TGTGCCAGCAGTCCCGGGACAGTGCCCTATGGCTACACCTTC	CASSPGTVPYGYTF
TRBJ2-1	TRBD2	once	TRBV5-1	TGCGCCAGCAGCTTGGGGGGACTAGCTAGTGAGCAGTTCTTC	CASSLGGLASEQFF
TRBJ2-1	.	.	TRBV27	TGTGCCAGCAGTTTTGGGCTAGGGTATGAGCAGTTCTTC	CASSFGLGYEQFF
TRBJ2-3	.	.	TRBV28	TGTGCCAGCAGTCTCCTTCAACAGGGAGGCACAGATACGCAGTATTTT	CASSLLQQGGTDTQYF
TRBJ1-2	.	once	TRBV6-5	TGTGCCAGCTCCCCCGTGGCGGAGAGCACCTATGGCTACACCTTC	CASSPVAESTYGYTF
TRBJ1-1	.	.	TRBV2	TGTGCCAGCAAGGACAGTAACACTGAAGCTTTCTTT	CASKDSNTEAFF
TRBJ2-1	.	.	TRBV16	TGTGCCAGCAGGGAGCAATTAAGCTCCTACAATGAGCAGTTCTTC	CASREQLSSYNEQFF
TRBJ1-4	.	.	TRBV6-5	TGTGCCGGCAGACAGGACCCTAATGAAAAACTGTTTTTT	CAGRQDPNEKLFF
TRBJ2-2	.	once	TRBV9	TGTGCCAGCAGCCTAGGGGTGGAGACCGGGGAGCTGTTTTTT	CASSLGVETGELFF
TRBJ1-2	TRBD1	.	TRBV4-1	TGCGCCAGCAGCCAAGATGGGGACAGGATCAGGGGCCAATATGGCTACACCTTC	CASSQDGDRIRGQYGYTF
TRBJ2-7	.	.	TRBV19	TGTGCCAGTAACCAGCCCGACACAAACGAGCAGTACTTC	CASNQPDTNEQYF
TRBJ1-1	.	.	TRBV6-5	TGTGCCAGCAGTCCCGGGCGGATGGAGGGGGAAGCTTTCTTT	CASSPGRMEGEAFF
TRBJ2-3	TRBD2	.	TRBV5-1	TGCGCCAGCAGCTTGGGGATTATAGCGGGGACTAAGGCAGATACGCAGTATTTT	CASSLGIIAGTKADTQYF
TRBJ1-1	.	.	TRBV9	TGTGCCAGCAGCGGATTGGGTCAGGGGAACACTGAAGCTTTCTTT	CASSGLGQGNTEAFF
TRBJ2-5	TRBD1	.	TRBV6-1	TGTGCCAGCAGTGAAGCGACAGGGGGCGCAGAGACCCAGTACTTC	CASSEATGGAETQYF
TRBJ1-6	TRBD1	.	TRBV7-9	TGTGCCAGCAGCTTAGTCACAGGGGACGACTCACCCCTCCACTTT	CASSLVTGDDSPLHF
TRBJ2-2	TRBD2	.	TRBV5-1	TGCGCCAGCAGCTTTAGCGGGGGGAGCACCGGGGAGCTGTTTTTT	CASSFSGGSTGELFF
TRBJ1-3	.	.	TRBV18	TGTGCCAGCTCACCGGGGCAGGCTAGTACTGGAAACACCATATATTTT	CASSPGQASTGNTIYF
TRBJ2-2	TRBD2	.	TRBV11-3	TGTGCCAGCAGCTTAGATACTAGCGGCTACACCGGGGAGCTGTTTTTT	CASSLDTSGYTGELFF
TRBJ1-2	.	.	TRBV5-1	TGCGCCAGCATCCTAAGTCCGGGACAACTTAACTATGGCTACACCTTC	CASILSPGQLNYGYTF
TRBJ1-2	TRBD1	.	TRBV19	TGTGCCAGTAGTTCCCGGACAGGGGAAGGCTACACCTTC	CASSSRTGEGYTF
TRBJ2-3	.	.	TRBV7-9	TGTGCCAGCAGCTTAGCGCTCGCAGCGGATACGCAGTATTTT	CASSLALAADTQYF
TRBJ2-1	.	.	TRBV5-1	TGCGCCAGCAGCTTTAGATACAATGAGCAGTTCTTC	CASSFRYNEQFF
TRBJ1-3	.	.	TRBV4-3	TGCGCCAGCAGCCAAGAGATTCAACGAAACACCATATATTTT	CASSQEIQRNTIYF
TRBJ2-2	.	.	TRBV4-1	TGCGCCAGCAGCCAAGATTGGGGGAACACCGGGGAGCTGTTTTTT	CASSQDWGNTGELFF
TRBJ1-6	TRBD1	.	TRBV5-4	TGTGCCAGCAGCGGGGACAGGGGTAATTCACCCCTCCACTTT	CASSGDRGNSPLHF
TRBJ2-5	TRBD2	.	TRBV2	TGTGCCAGCAGCCAGACTAGCGGGAGGGGAGAGACCCAGTACTTC	CASSQTSGRGETQYF
TRBJ2-1	.	.	TRBV9	TGTGCCAGCACCCGGGACTCCACCTACAATGAGCAGTTCTTC	CASTRDSTYNEQFF
TRBJ2-2	TRBD2	once	TRBV5-5	TGTGCCAGCAGCTTTCTCGAGACTAGCGTTGACGGGGAGCTGTTTTTT	CASSFLETSVDGELFF